These 19 T cell receptor beta chains share one sample of origin, sequenced in a study of OX40 agonist ivuxolimab in advanced cancers. TCRdb keeps only in-frame clones here, not all; method: immunoSEQ multiplex PCR. The sample contains tens of thousands of clones, around 91% of which appear only once. The source material was CD4+ or CD8+ T cells sorted from blood, sampled in a trial of the OX40 agonist ivuxolimab. The origin of the receptors is an adult with an advanced solid tumor such as melanoma, head and neck, liver or kidney cancer.

This clone was seen just once. The chain joins TRBV2 to TRBJ1-2, with a possible D match to TRBD1 (5 bases). V was clipped by 8 bases and J by 8 bases, with 18 bases between them. CDR1 SNHLY and CDR2 FYNNEI come from the germline V gene. This CDR3 has 13 amino acids. CDR3 nucleotides: TGTGCCAGCTCCAGGGACCGTCAGGACGGCTACACCTTC. Its protein is CASSRDRQDGYTF.

The chain recombines TRBV28 with TRBJ1-2, with TRBD1 matching over 7 bases. CDR1 is MDHEN, CDR2 SYDVKM, per germline. The CDR3 is 13 residues long. The V and J ends lost 6 bases and 4 bases, in that order; junction bases with no gene match: 5. CDR3 residues: CASSPGQFYGYTF. The CDR3 region has the DNA TGTGCCAGCAGCCCGGGACAGTTCTATGGCTACACCTTC.

The V gene is TRBV19, the J gene TRBJ2-1; D unresolved. There are 12 residues in the CDR3. CDR1 is LNHDA, CDR2 SQIVND, per germline (reference sequence). Trimming took off 6 bases at V and 5 bases at J, with 8 bases between the two ends. CDR3 protein: CASSPLHNEQFF. The CDR3 nucleotides read TGTGCCAGTAGCCCCCTGCACAATGAGCAGTTCTTC.

This clone was picked up one time. This chain links TRBV10-3 with TRBJ2-2; unclear D gene. V gave up 3 bases and J gave up 2 bases, with 10 bases separating them. The CDR3 spans 15 residues. Germline CDR1 reads ENHRY; CDR2 reads SYGVKD. CDR3 sequence (DNA): TGTGCCATCAGTGATTCTGGGGTAAACACCGGGGAGCTGTTTTTT. Translation gives CAISDSGVNTGELFF.

This rearrangement joins TRBV28 to TRBJ2-3; TRBD2 is a possible D gene (6 bases). Germline CDR1 and CDR2: MDHEN and SYDVKM. V shed 6 bases and J shed 3 bases, with 7 bases lying between them. CDR3 size: 12 residues. The CDR3 DNA follows: TGTGCCAGCAGCGGGGGTACAGATACGCAGTATTTT. Residues: CASSGGTDTQYF. The variable domain in full, completed from reference TRBV28 and TRBJ2-3, reads DVKVTQSSRYLVKRTGEKVFLECVQDMDHENMFWYRQDPGLGLRLIYFSYDVKMKEKGDIPEGYSVSREKKERFSLILESASTNQTSMYLCASSGGTDTQYFGPGTRLTVL.

This rearrangement joins TRBV10-3 to TRBJ1-1; 8 bases fit TRBD1. Per the germline V gene, CDR1 is ENHRY and CDR2 is SYGVKD. The CDR3 runs 15 residues. The ends lost 6 bases at V and 5 bases at J; junction bases unmatched: 11. CDR3 sequence (DNA): TGTGCCATCAGGCAACCCCAGGGGGCTGGGACTGAAGCTTTCTTT. It codes for CAIRQPQGAGTEAFF.

J is TRBJ2-1 and V is TRBV7-2; no clear D. Trimming left V 3 bases short and J 5 bases short, with 8 bases between. This CDR3 region has 13 residues. Germline V gene lookup returns CDR1 SGHTA and CDR2 FQGNSA. The CDR3 DNA sequence: TGTGCCAGCAGCTTTGACACAGACAATGAGCAGTTCTTC. Its translation: CASSFDTDNEQFF.

CDR3 amino acids: CASSQDFGGSAYGYTF. The CDR3 DNA sequence: TGCGCCAGCAGCCAAGATTTTGGAGGGTCGGCCTATGGCTACACCTTC. The chain uses TRBV4-3 and TRBJ1-2; D gene ambiguous. The CDR3 runs 16 residues. Germline V lookup: CDR1 LGHNA, CDR2 YSLEER. The V end was cut by 0 bases, the J end by 4 bases, with 15 bases between.

The chain links TRBV10-3 to TRBJ1-4; TRBD1 matches at 7 bases. V lost 0 bases to trimming and J lost 9 bases; unmatched junction nucleotides: 7. This CDR3 is built from 15 residues. In germline, CDR1 is ENHRY, CDR2 SYGVKD. The CDR3 reads CAISESGGTEKKLFF. Here the CDR3 DNA reads TGTGCCATCAGTGAGTCGGGTGGGACAGAGAAAAAACTGTTTTTT.

The chain joins TRBV19 to TRBJ1-3; D is possibly TRBD1 (5 bases). Trimming took off 9 bases at V and 7 bases at J, with 19 bases between the two ends. The CDR3 is made up of 14 amino acids. Germline-derived CDR1 and CDR2 are LNHDA and SQIVND (reference sequence). CDR3 region: CASGPQGTANTIYF. The DNA of the CDR3 is TGTGCCAGCGGTCCCCAGGGTACAGCGAACACCATATATTTT.

The chain combines TRBV7-9 with TRBJ2-7; 8 nucleotides align to TRBD1. The germline V gene encodes CDR1 SEHNR and CDR2 FQNEAQ (reference sequence). CDR3 length equals 14 residues. With V trimmed by 4 bases and J by 1 base, 3 bases remained unmatched. CDR3 bases: TGTGCCAGCAGCTCACAGGGGGAGTCCTACGAGCAGTACTTC. Residues: CASSSQGESYEQYF.

The chain uses TRBV6-5 and TRBJ1-2; possibly TRBD1 for D (5 bases). The V end was cut by 8 bases, the J end by 3 bases, with 10 bases between. The CDR3 is 12 residues long. CDR1 is MNHEY and CDR2 is SVGAGI in the germline V gene. The CDR3 nucleotides are TGTGCCAGCTCTGCGGGACACTATGGCTACACCTTC. This sequence encodes CASSAGHYGYTF.

The CDR3 nucleotides read TGCAGCGTAGGGAAGCATTGGAGCACAGATACGCAGTATTTT. Amino acid sequence: CSVGKHWSTDTQYF. This rearrangement joins TRBV29-1 to TRBJ2-3; no reliable D call. The germline V and J ends were trimmed by 6 bases and 0 bases, with 13 bases remaining between them. Per germline, CDR1 SQVTM and CDR2 ANQGSEA. The length of the CDR3 is 14 residues.

The chain carries TRBV2 and TRBJ2-2; TRBD2 aligns across 11 bases. CDR3 size: 16 residues. V trimming: 6 bases; J trimming: 6 bases; junction bases outside the gene matches: 9. Germline V gene sequence: CDR1 SNHLY, CDR2 FYNNEI. This CDR3 reads CASRVGLAGGAGELFF. Here the CDR3 DNA reads TGTGCCAGCAGGGTTGGTCTAGCGGGAGGCGCCGGGGAGCTGTTTTTT.

The chain has TRBV30 and TRBJ1-1, with D tentatively TRBD1 (5 bases). CDR3 length: 16 amino acids. Germline CDR1 reads GTSNPN; CDR2 reads SVGIG (reference sequence). Trimming removed 3 bases from V and 0 bases from J, with 17 bases in between. The CDR3 region is CAWSGGQGRMNTEAFF. The CDR3 nucleotides read TGTGCCTGGAGCGGCGGCCAGGGCCGCATGAACACTGAAGCTTTCTTT. Variable domain in full (rest from reference TRBV30 and TRBJ1-1): SQTIHQWPATLVQPVGSPLSLECTVEGTSNPNLYWYRQAAGRGLQLLFYSVGIGQISSEVPQNLSASRPQDRQFILSSKKLLLSDSGFYLCAWSGGQGRMNTEAFFGQGTRLTVV.

The CDR3 spells CASSYGKDLEAFF. CDR3 DNA: TGTGCCAGCAGTTACGGGAAGGACCTAGAAGCTTTCTTT. V and J are TRBV6-6 and TRBJ1-1; the D is unclear. V lost 2 bases and J lost 8, with 12 bases in between. The V gene's germline CDR1 is MNHNY and CDR2 SVGAGI (reference sequence). The CDR3 loop spans 13 amino acids.

This chain uses TRBV4-3 with TRBJ1-2; the D gene is possibly TRBD1 (5 bases). V was pared by 0 bases and J by 2 bases, with 10 bases between. The CDR3 runs 15 residues. CDR1 and CDR2 (germline): LGHNA, YSLEER. CDR3 loop: CASSQDRDGNYGYTF. DNA for the CDR3: TGCGCCAGCAGCCAAGATCGGGACGGCAACTATGGCTACACCTTC.

V gene TRBV28 combines with J gene TRBJ2-7; TRBD1 or TRBD2 may be the D gene (5 bases each). Germline assignment: CDR1 MDHEN and CDR2 SYDVKM. There are 13 residues in the CDR3. The V and J ends lost 5 bases and 3 bases respectively, with 11 bases between them. CDR3 residues: CASSPGDGYEQYF. CDR3 DNA sequence: TGTGCCAGCAGTCCCGGGGACGGCTACGAGCAGTACTTC. The full variable domain, rest sourced from reference TRBV28 and TRBJ2-7, is DVKVTQSSRYLVKRTGEKVFLECVQDMDHENMFWYRQDPGLGLRLIYFSYDVKMKEKGDIPEGYSVSREKKERFSLILESASTNQTSMYLCASSPGDGYEQYFGPGTRLTVT.

The chain couples TRBV7-2 to TRBJ2-3, with D maybe TRBD1 (5 bases). V was pared by 1 base and J by 5 bases, with 16 bases between. The CDR3 is made up of 16 amino acids. The germline V gene has CDR1 SGHTA and CDR2 FQGNSA. As DNA, the CDR3 is TGTGCCAGCAGCTTAGTGGGTAGCAGGGCAGGAGATACGCAGTATTTT. Translated: CASSLVGSRAGDTQYF.